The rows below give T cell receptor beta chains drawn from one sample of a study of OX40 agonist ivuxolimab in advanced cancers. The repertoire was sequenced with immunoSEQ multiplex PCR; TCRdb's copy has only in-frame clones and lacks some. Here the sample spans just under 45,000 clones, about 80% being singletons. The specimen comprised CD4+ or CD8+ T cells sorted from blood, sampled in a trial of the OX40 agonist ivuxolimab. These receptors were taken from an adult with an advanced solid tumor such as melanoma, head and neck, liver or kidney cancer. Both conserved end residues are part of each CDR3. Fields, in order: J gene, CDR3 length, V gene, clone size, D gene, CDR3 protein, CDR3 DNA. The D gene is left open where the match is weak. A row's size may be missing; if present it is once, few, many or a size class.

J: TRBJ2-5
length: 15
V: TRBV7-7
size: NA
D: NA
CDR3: CASTQGGAGGETQYF
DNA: TGTGCCAGCACACAGGGCGGGGCAGGAGGGGAGACCCAGTACTTC

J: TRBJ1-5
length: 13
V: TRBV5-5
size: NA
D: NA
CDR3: CASSFGRDQPQHF
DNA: TGTGCCAGCAGCTTTGGCAGGGATCAGCCCCAGCATTTT

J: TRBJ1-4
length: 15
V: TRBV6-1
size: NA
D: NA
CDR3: CASSGSRATNEKLFF
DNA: TGTGCCAGCAGTGGCTCAAGAGCAACTAATGAAAAACTGTTTTTT

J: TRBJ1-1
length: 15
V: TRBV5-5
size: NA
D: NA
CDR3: CASSLALTVNTEAFF
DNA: TGTGCCAGCAGCTTGGCGCTGACGGTGAACACTGAAGCTTTCTTT

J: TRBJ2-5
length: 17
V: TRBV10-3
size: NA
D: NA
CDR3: CAISESWGRDLQETQYF
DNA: TGTGCCATCAGTGAGTCGTGGGGCAGGGACCTCCAAGAGACCCAGTACTTC

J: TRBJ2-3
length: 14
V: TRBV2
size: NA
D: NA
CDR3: CASSERVSTDTQYF
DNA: TGTGCCAGCAGTGAAAGGGTTAGCACAGATACGCAGTATTTT

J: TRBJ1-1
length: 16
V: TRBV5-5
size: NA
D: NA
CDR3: CASSQTWAATGTEAFF
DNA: TGTGCCAGCAGCCAAACATGGGCTGCAACAGGCACTGAAGCTTTCTTT

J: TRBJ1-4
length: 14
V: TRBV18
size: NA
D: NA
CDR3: CASASRGGNEKLFF
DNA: TGTGCCAGCGCCAGCCGGGGCGGAAATGAAAAACTGTTTTTT

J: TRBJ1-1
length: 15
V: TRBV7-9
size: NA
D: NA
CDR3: CASSAGQLQNTEAFF
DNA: TGTGCCAGCAGCGCGGGACAACTTCAGAACACTGAAGCTTTCTTT

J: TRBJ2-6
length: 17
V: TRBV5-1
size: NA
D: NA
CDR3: CASSLYGSVSGANVLTF
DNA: TGCGCCAGCAGCTTGTATGGGTCGGTCTCTGGGGCCAACGTCCTGACTTTC

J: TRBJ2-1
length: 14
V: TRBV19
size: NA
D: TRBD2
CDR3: CASSIGGTSDEQFF
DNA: TGTGCCAGTAGTATCGGTGGGACTAGTGATGAGCAGTTCTTC

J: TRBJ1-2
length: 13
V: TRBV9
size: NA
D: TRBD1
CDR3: CASSGGQPYGYTF
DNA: TGTGCCAGCAGCGGGGGACAGCCCTATGGCTACACCTTC

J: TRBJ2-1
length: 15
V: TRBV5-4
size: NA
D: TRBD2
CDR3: CASSLASGSVGEQFF
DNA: TGTGCCAGCAGCTTGGCTAGCGGGAGCGTTGGTGAGCAGTTCTTC

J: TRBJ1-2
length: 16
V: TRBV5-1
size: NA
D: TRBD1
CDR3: CASSSYTGGVIYGYTF
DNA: TGCGCCAGCAGCTCATACACAGGGGGTGTTATTTATGGCTACACCTTC

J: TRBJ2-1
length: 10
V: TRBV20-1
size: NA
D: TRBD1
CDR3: CSASRQGQFF
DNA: TGCAGTGCTAGCCGACAGGGACAGTTCTTC

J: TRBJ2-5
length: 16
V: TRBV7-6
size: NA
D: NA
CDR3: CASSPVGFNNGETQYF
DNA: TGTGCCAGCAGCCCCGTTGGGTTCAATAACGGAGAGACCCAGTACTTC

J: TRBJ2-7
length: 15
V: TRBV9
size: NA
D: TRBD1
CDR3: CASSKQGTGQGEQYF
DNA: TGTGCCAGCAGCAAACAAGGGACAGGGCAGGGCGAGCAGTACTTC

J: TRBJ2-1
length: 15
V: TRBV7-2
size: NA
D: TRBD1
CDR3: CASRTDRGPYNEQFF
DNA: TGTGCCAGCAGAACGGACAGGGGGCCCTACAATGAGCAGTTCTTC

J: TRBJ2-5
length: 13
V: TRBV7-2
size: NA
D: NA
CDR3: CASSLGPQETQYF
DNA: TGTGCCAGCAGCTTAGGTCCGCAAGAGACCCAGTACTTC

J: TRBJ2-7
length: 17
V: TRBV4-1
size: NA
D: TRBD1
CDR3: CASSPGAGTGDSYEQYF
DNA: TGCGCCAGCAGCCCAGGGGCCGGGACAGGGGATTCCTACGAGCAGTACTTC

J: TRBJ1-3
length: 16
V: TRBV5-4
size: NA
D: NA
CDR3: CASSPQGQSSGNTIYF
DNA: TGTGCCAGCAGCCCGCAGGGTCAGAGCTCTGGAAACACCATATATTTT

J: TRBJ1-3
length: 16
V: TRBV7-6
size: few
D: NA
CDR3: CASSSRETPYGNTIYF
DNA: TGTGCCAGCAGCTCCAGAGAAACCCCATATGGAAACACCATATATTTT

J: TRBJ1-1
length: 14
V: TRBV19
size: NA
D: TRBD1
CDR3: CASSWDRLLREAFF
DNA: TGTGCCAGTAGTTGGGACAGGCTTTTACGTGAAGCTTTCTTT

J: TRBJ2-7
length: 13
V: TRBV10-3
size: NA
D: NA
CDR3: CAISPRDSYEQYF
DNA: TGTGCCATCAGTCCCAGGGATTCCTACGAGCAGTACTTC

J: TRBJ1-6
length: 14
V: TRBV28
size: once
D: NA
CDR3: CASNIRDPSSPLHF
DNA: TGTGCCAGCAATATCCGGGACCCTTCTTCACCCCTCCACTTT

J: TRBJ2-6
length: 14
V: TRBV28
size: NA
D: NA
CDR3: CASSLHSGANVLTF
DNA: TGTGCCAGCAGTTTACACTCTGGGGCCAACGTCCTGACTTTC

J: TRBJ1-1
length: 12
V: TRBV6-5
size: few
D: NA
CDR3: CASSKLGTEAFF
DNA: TGTGCCAGCAGCAAACTAGGGACTGAAGCTTTCTTT

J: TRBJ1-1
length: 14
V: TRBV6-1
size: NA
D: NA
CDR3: CASSESGSGRRAFF
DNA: TGTGCCAGCAGTGAATCCGGATCCGGCAGGAGAGCTTTCTTT

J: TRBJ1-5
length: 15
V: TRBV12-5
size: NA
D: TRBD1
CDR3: CTSGKGQGINQPQHF
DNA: TGTACTAGTGGTAAGGGACAGGGGATCAATCAGCCCCAGCATTTT

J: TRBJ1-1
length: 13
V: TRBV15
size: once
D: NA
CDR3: CATSWGHNTEAFF
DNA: TGTGCCACCAGTTGGGGACATAACACTGAAGCTTTCTTT

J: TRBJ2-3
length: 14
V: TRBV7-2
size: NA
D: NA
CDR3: CASSFGGWTDTQYF
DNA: TGTGCCAGCAGCTTCGGCGGGTGGACAGATACGCAGTATTTT

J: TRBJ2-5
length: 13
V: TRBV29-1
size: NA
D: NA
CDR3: CSVGKVTQETQYF
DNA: TGCAGCGTTGGAAAAGTAACACAAGAGACCCAGTACTTC

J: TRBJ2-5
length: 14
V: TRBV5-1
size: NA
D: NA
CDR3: CASSLAGREETQYF
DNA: TGCGCCAGCAGCTTGGCCGGTAGAGAAGAGACCCAGTACTTC

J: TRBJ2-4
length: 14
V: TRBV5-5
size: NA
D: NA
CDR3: CASSLGDTGNIQYF
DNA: TGTGCCAGCAGCTTGGGTGACACGGGGAACATTCAGTACTTC

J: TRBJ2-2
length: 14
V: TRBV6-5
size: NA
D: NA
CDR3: CASRNERNTGELFF
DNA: TGTGCCAGCAGGAATGAACGAAACACCGGGGAGCTGTTTTTT

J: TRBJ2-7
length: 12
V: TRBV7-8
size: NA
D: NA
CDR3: CASRSPGSEQYF
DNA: TGTGCCAGCAGGTCGCCAGGGAGCGAGCAGTACTTC

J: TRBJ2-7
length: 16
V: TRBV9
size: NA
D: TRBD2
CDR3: CASSPHGSSGKGEQYF
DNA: TGTGCCAGCAGCCCCCATGGGTCTAGCGGGAAAGGCGAGCAGTACTTC

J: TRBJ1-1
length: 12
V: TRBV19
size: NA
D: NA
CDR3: CASRTVNTEAFF
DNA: TGTGCCAGTAGGACTGTGAACACTGAAGCTTTCTTT

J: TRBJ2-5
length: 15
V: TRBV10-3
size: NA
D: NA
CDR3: CAISDLGGSKETQYF
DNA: TGTGCCATCAGTGACCTTGGGGGTAGCAAGGAGACCCAGTACTTC

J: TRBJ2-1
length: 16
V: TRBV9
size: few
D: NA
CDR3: CASSESRGGLRNEQFF
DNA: TGTGCCAGCAGCGAGAGCCGCGGGGGCCTGAGGAATGAGCAGTTCTTC

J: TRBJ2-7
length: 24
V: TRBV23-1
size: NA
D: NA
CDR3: CASSQSQDTSLDETRRGNPYEQYF
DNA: TGCGCCAGCAGTCAATCACAGGACACCTCACTGGATGAGACAAGAAGGGGTAACCCCTACGAGCAGTACTTC

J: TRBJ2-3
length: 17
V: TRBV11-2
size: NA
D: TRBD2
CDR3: CASNLHLSGRGGDTQYF
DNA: TGTGCCAGCAACCTACATTTGAGCGGGAGGGGGGGAGATACGCAGTATTTT

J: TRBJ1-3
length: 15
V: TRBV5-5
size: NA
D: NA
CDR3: CASSLAWGTGNTIYF
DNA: TGTGCCAGCAGCTTGGCGTGGGGAACTGGAAACACCATATATTTT

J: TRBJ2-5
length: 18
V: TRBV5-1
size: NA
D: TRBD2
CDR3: CASSLRATSGIGEETQYF
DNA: TGCGCCAGCAGCTTGAGGGCCACTAGCGGGATAGGGGAAGAGACCCAGTACTTC

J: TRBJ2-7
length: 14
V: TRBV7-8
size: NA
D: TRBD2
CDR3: CASSLSTSGYEQYF
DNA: TGTGCCAGCAGCTTATCGACTAGCGGCTACGAGCAGTACTTC

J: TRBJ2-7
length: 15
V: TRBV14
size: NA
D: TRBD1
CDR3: CASSQVSGGMGEQYF
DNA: TGTGCCAGCAGCCAAGTTTCAGGGGGAATGGGCGAGCAGTACTTC

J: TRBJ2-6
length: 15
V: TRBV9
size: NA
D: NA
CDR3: CASRDQGTGANVLTF
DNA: TGTGCCAGCAGGGACCAGGGTACTGGGGCCAACGTCCTGACTTTC

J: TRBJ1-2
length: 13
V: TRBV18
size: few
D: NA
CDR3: CASSPPLMMIYTF
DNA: TGTGCCAGCTCACCACCGCTTATGATGATCTACACCTTC

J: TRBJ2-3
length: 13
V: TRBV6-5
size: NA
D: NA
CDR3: CASSFESTDTQYF
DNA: TGTGCCAGCAGTTTCGAGAGCACAGATACGCAGTATTTT

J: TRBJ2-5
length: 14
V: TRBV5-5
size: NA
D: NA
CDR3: CASSLGILDETQYF
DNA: TGTGCCAGCAGCTTGGGGATCCTGGATGAGACCCAGTACTTC